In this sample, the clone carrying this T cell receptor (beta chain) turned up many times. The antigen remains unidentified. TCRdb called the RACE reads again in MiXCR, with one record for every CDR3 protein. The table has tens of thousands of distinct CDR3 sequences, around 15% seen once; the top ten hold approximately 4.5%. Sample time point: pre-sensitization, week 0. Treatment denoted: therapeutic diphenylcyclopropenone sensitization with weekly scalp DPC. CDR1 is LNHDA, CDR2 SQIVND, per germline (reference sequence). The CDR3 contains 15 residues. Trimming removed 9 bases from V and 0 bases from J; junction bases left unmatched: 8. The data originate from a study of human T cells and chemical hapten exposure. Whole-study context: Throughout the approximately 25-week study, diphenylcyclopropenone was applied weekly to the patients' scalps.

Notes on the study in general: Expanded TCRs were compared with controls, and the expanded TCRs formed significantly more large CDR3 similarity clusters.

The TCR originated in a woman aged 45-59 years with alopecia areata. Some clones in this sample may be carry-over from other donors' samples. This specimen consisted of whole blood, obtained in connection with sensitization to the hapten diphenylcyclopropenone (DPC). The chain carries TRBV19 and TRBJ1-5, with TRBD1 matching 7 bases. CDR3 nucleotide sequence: TGTGCCAGCGACCAGGGACAGATTAGCAATCAGCCCCAGCATTTT. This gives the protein CASDQGQISNQPQHF.